These T cell receptor beta chains were read from a single sample in a study of blood T cell repertoires in COVID-19. The data were produced by immunoSEQ multiplex PCR, yet TCRdb's version contains in-frame clones alone and is incomplete. Seen here are 100,000 or so clones, approximately 85% observed once, and the top ten hold 2.1%. The sequenced sample was peripheral blood. These receptor sequences come from a human donor in a cohort sampled during active COVID-19. The CDR3 runs from the conserved cysteine through the conserved F or W. A D gene is named only where the DNA matches it firmly. The listing skips clone size in some rows; elsewhere it reads once, few, many or a size class.

CDR3nt | CDR3aa | v_gene | d_gene | j_gene | abundance
TGTGCCAGCATGGCCTTATACTATGGCTACACCTTC | CASMALYYGYTF | TRBV7-2 | . | TRBJ1-2 | .
TGTGCCAGCAGCTTAGCCGGGACTACCCCCTACGAGCAGTACTTC | CASSLAGTTPYEQYF | TRBV7-2 | TRBD2 | TRBJ2-7 | .
TGTGCCAGCTCCCCTGGGGGCAGGGACGGCTACACCTTC | CASSPGGRDGYTF | TRBV18 | . | TRBJ1-2 | .
TGTGCCAGCAGTTTACACCCGACTAGCGAGATCCCCTACGAGCAGTACTTC | CASSLHPTSEIPYEQYF | TRBV27 | TRBD2 | TRBJ2-7 | .
TGCGCCAGCAGCTTGGTTGGGGGACAGTTTGGAAACACCATATATTTT | CASSLVGGQFGNTIYF | TRBV5-1 | TRBD1 | TRBJ1-3 | .
TGTGCCAGCGGGGCCAGGGAAGCGCCCCAATATGGCTACACCTTC | CASGAREAPQYGYTF | TRBV27 | . | TRBJ1-2 | .
TGTGCCAGTAGTTCCGCCGGGACAGGGTTTTCATTTGGTCCCTACGAGCAGTACTTC | CASSSAGTGFSFGPYEQYF | TRBV19 | TRBD1 | TRBJ2-7 | .
TGTGCCAGCAAACCTCGGGAGGAGCTTTATGGCTACACCTTC | CASKPREELYGYTF | TRBV27 | . | TRBJ1-2 | .
TGTGCCAGCTCACCACTAGCGGCCCAAGAGACCCAGTACTTC | CASSPLAAQETQYF | TRBV18 | . | TRBJ2-5 | .
TGTGCCAGCAGCCTGAACAGTGGGGAGGATACGCAGTATTTT | CASSLNSGEDTQYF | TRBV11-2 | . | TRBJ2-3 | .
TGTGCCAGCAGTATCCGGGACAACTCCTACGAGCAGTACTTC | CASSIRDNSYEQYF | TRBV27 | . | TRBJ2-7 | .
TGCAGTGCTAGAGGGGGCGGCGAGCAGTACTTC | CSARGGGEQYF | TRBV20-1 | . | TRBJ2-7 | .
TGTGCCAGCAGTTACCCTTTAATCCCTCCGGCTTTCTTT | CASSYPLIPPAFF | TRBV6-6 | . | TRBJ1-1 | .
TGTGCCAGCAGCACACAGGGCCTCAACACTGAAGCTTTCTTT | CASSTQGLNTEAFF | TRBV5-4 | . | TRBJ1-1 | .
TGTGCCTGGAGGAGGGTGAACTATGGCTACACCTTC | CAWRRVNYGYTF | TRBV30 | . | TRBJ1-2 | .
TGTGCCTGGAGTGTACTACCTTACCGAGGGACTAGCGGAGAGTACGAGCAGTACTTC | CAWSVLPYRGTSGEYEQYF | TRBV30 | TRBD2 | TRBJ2-7 | .
TGTGCCAGCACTCCCCAGCCCGGGGTGGATACGCAGTATTTT | CASTPQPGVDTQYF | TRBV2 | . | TRBJ2-3 | .
TGTGCCAGCAGCCAAGCGGGGGTGCAGTACTTC | CASSQAGVQYF | TRBV3-1/TRBV3-2 | . | TRBJ2-7 | .
TGCGCCAGCAGCTCTGGACAGGCGCCGGCCGGGGAGCTGTTTTTT | CASSSGQAPAGELFF | TRBV5-1 | TRBD1 | TRBJ2-2 | few
TGTGCCAGCAGCTTAGATCCCCGCGGGGCAAATGAGCAGTTCTTC | CASSLDPRGANEQFF | TRBV11-3 | . | TRBJ2-1 | .
TGCGCCAGCAGCTTGGGGAGTCGCGATACGCAGTATTTT | CASSLGSRDTQYF | TRBV5-1 | . | TRBJ2-3 | .
TGTGCCAGCAGCTCGTACTCCGTCGTTAATGAAAAACTGTTTTTT | CASSSYSVVNEKLFF | TRBV11-2 | . | TRBJ1-4 | .
TGTGCCAGCAGCCAAGATGGGACAGGCGGCTACTACACCTTC | CASSQDGTGGYYTF | TRBV3-1/TRBV3-2 | TRBD1 | TRBJ1-2 | .
TGTGCCAGCAGCTCGCCAGGGACAACAGCAGATACGCAGTATTTT | CASSSPGTTADTQYF | TRBV9 | . | TRBJ2-3 | .
TGTGCCTGGAGTACAGGGGGGAATGAAAAACTGTTTTTT | CAWSTGGNEKLFF | TRBV30 | TRBD1 | TRBJ1-4 | .
TGCGCCAGCAGCTTGACGGTAACTAGCGGGGGGTACAATGAGCAGTTCTTC | CASSLTVTSGGYNEQFF | TRBV5-1 | TRBD2 | TRBJ2-1 | .
TGTGCCAGCAGCTTTCCCAATTACACCGGGGAGCTGTTTTTT | CASSFPNYTGELFF | TRBV7-3 | . | TRBJ2-2 | .
TGTGCCAGCAGCCTGACAGGGGGCGTAGAGACCCAGTACTTC | CASSLTGGVETQYF | TRBV13 | TRBD1 | TRBJ2-5 | .
TGTGCCAGCAGCTGGACTAGCGGGGCCTACAATGAGCAGTTCTTC | CASSWTSGAYNEQFF | TRBV5-6 | TRBD2 | TRBJ2-1 | once
TGTGCCACCAGCAGAGCGCGGTTCGAGAATGAAAAACTGTTTTTT | CATSRARFENEKLFF | TRBV15 | . | TRBJ1-4 | .
TGTGCCAGCAGCCCGGGACAGCTGTCGAGCTCTGGAAACACCATATATTTT | CASSPGQLSSSGNTIYF | TRBV7-9 | TRBD1 | TRBJ1-3 | .
TGTGCCAGCAGCGAAGTAGCGGGAGGGATTTCAGATACGCAGTATTTT | CASSEVAGGISDTQYF | TRBV9 | TRBD2 | TRBJ2-3 | .
TGCGCCAGCAGCTTTACCCCCTTAGCGGGGGGGCGGATAGATACGCAGTATTTT | CASSFTPLAGGRIDTQYF | TRBV5-1 | TRBD2 | TRBJ2-3 | .
TGCGCCAGCAGTCGCGAGGGCGCGAGGCAGGCGGAGACCCAGTACTTC | CASSREGARQAETQYF | TRBV5-1 | . | TRBJ2-5 | .
TGCAGTGCTAGTCGGGATATGAACACTGAAGCTTTCTTT | CSASRDMNTEAFF | TRBV20-1 | . | TRBJ1-1 | .
TGCGCCAGCAGCGGCGGGCACCAGAACACTGAAGCTTTCTTT | CASSGGHQNTEAFF | TRBV5-1 | . | TRBJ1-1 | few
TGTGCCAGCAGCTCTAAGGGAGGACTAGTTCGGGAGACCCAGTACTTC | CASSSKGGLVRETQYF | TRBV7-9 | TRBD2 | TRBJ2-5 | .